This T cell receptor (beta chain) was recovered during a study of blood T cell repertoires in COVID-19. In the original processing: By means of reference gene primer amplification, nucleated cell counts were estimated. This table comes from immunoSEQ multiplex PCR, and its TCRdb copy is limited to in-frame clones, with some not included. V, J and clone size derive from that table, while D and trimming were established from the DNA sequence. The sample holds more than 95,000 clones; 88% are singletons and the top ten take about 3%. The clonotype comes from a human donor in a cohort sampled during active COVID-19. The specimen was peripheral blood.

The CDR3 region is CASRDRGSNEKLFF. CDR3 nucleotides: TGTGCCAGCAGGGACAGGGGCAGTAATGAAAAACTGTTTTTT. The chain couples TRBV6-4 to TRBJ1-4, with 9 bases lining up with TRBD1. Germline loops: CDR1 MRHNA, CDR2 SNTAGT. The CDR3 sequence is 14 residues long. Germline trimming cut 6 bases from V and 4 bases from J; bases unmatched to any gene: 3.